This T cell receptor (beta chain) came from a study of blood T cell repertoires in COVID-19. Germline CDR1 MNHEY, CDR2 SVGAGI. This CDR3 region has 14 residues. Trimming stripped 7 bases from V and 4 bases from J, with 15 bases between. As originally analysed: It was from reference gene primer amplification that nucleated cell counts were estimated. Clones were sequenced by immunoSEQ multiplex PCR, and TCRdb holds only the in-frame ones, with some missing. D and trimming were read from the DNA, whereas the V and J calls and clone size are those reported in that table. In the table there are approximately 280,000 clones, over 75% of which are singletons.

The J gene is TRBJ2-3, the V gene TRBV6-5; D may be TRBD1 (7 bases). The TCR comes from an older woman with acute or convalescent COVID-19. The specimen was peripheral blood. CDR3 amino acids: CASTRQGGADTQYF. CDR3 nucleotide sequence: TGTGCCAGCACAAGACAGGGAGGAGCAGATACGCAGTATTTT.